This TCR beta chain comes out of a study of CD8 T cells in ankylosing spondylitis. CDR3 length equals 11 residues. V lost 7 bases and J lost 2, with 6 bases in between. Germline V lookup: CDR1 SQVTM, CDR2 ANQGSEA. Study-level results: In the blood and synovial fluid of reactive arthritis, some motif variants had been previously reported. Made up of eight or nine highly homologous variants, a TCR beta motif appeared characteristic of ankylosing spondylitis blood.

TCRdb reanalysed the 5' RACE reads using MiXCR and keeps one entry per CDR3 protein. The data show approximately 300,000 distinct CDR3 sequences, 20% seen once. This clonotype was counted between two and nine times. What it recognizes is unknown. Specimen: blood, either unsorted or a sorted T cell fraction (not recorded which). The clonotype comes from a male donor with ankylosing spondylitis or in good health (not recorded which). The chain employs TRBV29-1 and TRBJ1-3; D is uncertain. As DNA, the CDR3 is TGCAGCGGAGCAGCTGGAAACACCATATATTTT. Translating gives CSGAAGNTIYF.